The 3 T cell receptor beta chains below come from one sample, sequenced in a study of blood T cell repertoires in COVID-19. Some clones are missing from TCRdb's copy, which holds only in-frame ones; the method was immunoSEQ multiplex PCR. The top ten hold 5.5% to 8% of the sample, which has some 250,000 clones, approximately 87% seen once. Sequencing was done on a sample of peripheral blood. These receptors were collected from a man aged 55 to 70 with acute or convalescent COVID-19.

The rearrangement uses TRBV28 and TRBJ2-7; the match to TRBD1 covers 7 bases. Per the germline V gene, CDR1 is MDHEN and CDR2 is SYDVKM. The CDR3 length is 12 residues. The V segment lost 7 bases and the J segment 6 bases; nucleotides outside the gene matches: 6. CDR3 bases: TGTGCCAGCATTGACAGGGTTTCCGAGCAGTACTTC. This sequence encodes CASIDRVSEQYF.

The CDR3 DNA is TGTGCCAGCGACCCATCTACGGGAGGAGTAAGCAATGAGCAGTTCTTC. This gives the protein CASDPSTGGVSNEQFF. The chain combines TRBV5-5 with TRBJ2-1, with 7 bases that match TRBD2. This CDR3 region has 16 residues. Germline V lookup: CDR1 SGHKS, CDR2 YYEKEE (reference sequence). Trimming cost V 7 bases and J 6 bases; bases outside gene matches: 16.

CDR3 bases: TGTGCCAGTACTCAGCAGCCCGGGGGCTATGGCTACACCTTC. Translation: CASTQQPGGYGYTF. The rearrangement uses TRBV19 and TRBJ1-2; TRBD1 might be the D (5 bases). The germline V gene encodes CDR1 LNHDA and CDR2 SQIVND (reference sequence). Trimming took off 7 bases at V and 4 bases at J, with 16 bases between the two ends. This CDR3 contains 14 residues.